This TCR beta chain is from a study of technical replicates of blood from a few donors. Profiled with immunoSEQ multiplex PCR; TCRdb holds only in-frame clones, not every one. The sample includes over 65,000 clones, 85% to 95% of them seen just once. Germline CDR1 reads MDHEN; CDR2 reads SYDVKM. The V end was cut by 2 bases, the J end by 3 bases, with 13 bases between. The CDR3 loop spans 15 amino acids. The sequenced material came from T cells isolated from PBMCs. The sequence was collected from a human donor in good health. This chain joins TRBV28 and TRBJ1-1; D perhaps matches TRBD1 (5 bases). CDR3 coding DNA: TGTGCCAGCAGTTTAACGGGGGGAGGTTACACTGAAGCTTTCTTT. Translating it yields CASSLTGGGYTEAFF.